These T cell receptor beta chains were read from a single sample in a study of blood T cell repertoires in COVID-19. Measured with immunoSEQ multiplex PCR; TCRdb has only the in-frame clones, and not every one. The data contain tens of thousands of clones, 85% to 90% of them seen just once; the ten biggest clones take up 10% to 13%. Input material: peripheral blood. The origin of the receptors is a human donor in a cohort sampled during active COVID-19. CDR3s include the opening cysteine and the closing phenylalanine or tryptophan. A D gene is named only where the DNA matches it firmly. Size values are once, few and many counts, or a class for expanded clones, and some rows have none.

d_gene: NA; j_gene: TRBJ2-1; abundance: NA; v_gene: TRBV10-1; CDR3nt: TGCGCCAGCAGTGAGTCTCAGAATGAGCAGTTCTTC; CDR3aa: CASSESQNEQFF
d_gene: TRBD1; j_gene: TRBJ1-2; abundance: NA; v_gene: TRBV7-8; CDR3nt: TGTGCCAGCAGCTTAGTCTTTCAAGGGGGCGAAGGAGGCTACACCTTC; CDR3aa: CASSLVFQGGEGGYTF
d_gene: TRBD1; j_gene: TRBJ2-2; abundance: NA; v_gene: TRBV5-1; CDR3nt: TGCGCCAGCAGCTTGGCCACAAGGACAGGGGATTCCGGGGAGCTGTTTTTT; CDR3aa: CASSLATRTGDSGELFF
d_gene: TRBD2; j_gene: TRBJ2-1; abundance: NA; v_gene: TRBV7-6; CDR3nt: TGTGCCAGCAGCCGAGCGACTAGCGGGATTTTTTACAGTGAGCAGTTCTTC; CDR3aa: CASSRATSGIFYSEQFF
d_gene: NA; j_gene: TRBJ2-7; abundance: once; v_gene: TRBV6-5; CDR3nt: TGTGCGATAAGGGACACCTCCTACGAGCAGTACTTC; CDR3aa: CAIRDTSYEQYF
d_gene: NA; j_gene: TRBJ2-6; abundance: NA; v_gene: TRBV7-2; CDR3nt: TGTGCCAGCAGCTCGAAGGGGTCTGGGGCCAACGTCCTGACTTTC; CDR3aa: CASSSKGSGANVLTF
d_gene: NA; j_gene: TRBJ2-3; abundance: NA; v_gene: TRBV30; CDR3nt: TGTGCCTGGAGTTACGGGAAGCGGACGGATACGCAGTATTTT; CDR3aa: CAWSYGKRTDTQYF
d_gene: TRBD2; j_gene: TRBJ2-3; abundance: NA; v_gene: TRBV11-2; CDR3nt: TGTGCCAGCAGCTTGTCTAGCGGGACGGGAGATACGCAGTATTTT; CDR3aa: CASSLSSGTGDTQYF
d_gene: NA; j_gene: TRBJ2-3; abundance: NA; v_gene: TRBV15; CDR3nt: TGTGCCACCAGCAGAGAGACAGTGGGCACAGATACGCAGTATTTT; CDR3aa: CATSRETVGTDTQYF
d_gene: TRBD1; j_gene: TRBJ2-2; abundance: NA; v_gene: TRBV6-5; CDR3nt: TGTGCCAGCCGGGACAGGCCCAACACCGGGGAGCTGTTTTTT; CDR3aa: CASRDRPNTGELFF
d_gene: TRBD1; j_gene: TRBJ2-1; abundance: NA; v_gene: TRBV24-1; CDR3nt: TGTGCCACCAGTGAGGGACAGGGTCACTCCTACAATGAGCAGTTCTTC; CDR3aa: CATSEGQGHSYNEQFF
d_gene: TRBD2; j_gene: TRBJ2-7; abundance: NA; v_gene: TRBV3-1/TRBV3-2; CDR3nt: TGTGCCAGCAGCCTAGGGGGGGGGACTAGCGGGAGGACGGACTACGAGCAGTACTTC; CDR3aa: CASSLGGGTSGRTDYEQYF
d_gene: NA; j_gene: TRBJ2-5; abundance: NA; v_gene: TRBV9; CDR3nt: TGTGCCAGCAGCCCGACAGTCCAAGAGACCCAGTACTTC; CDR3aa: CASSPTVQETQYF
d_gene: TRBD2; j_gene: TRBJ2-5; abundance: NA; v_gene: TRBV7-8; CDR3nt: TGTGCCAGCAGCTTAAATGGCGGGAGGGCCTTCCAAGAGACCCAGTACTTC; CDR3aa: CASSLNGGRAFQETQYF
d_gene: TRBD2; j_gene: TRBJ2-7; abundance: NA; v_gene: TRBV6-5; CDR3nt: TGTGCCAGCAGTTCCTCACTAGCGGGTCTTTCCTACGAGCAGTACTTC; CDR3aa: CASSSSLAGLSYEQYF
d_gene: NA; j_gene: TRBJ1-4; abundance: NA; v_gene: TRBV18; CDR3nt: TGTGCCAGCTCACCACCGGTGGCAGGCCGAAATGAAAAACTGTTTTTT; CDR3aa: CASSPPVAGRNEKLFF
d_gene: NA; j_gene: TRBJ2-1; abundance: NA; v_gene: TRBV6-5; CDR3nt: TGTGCCAGCAGTCCCGGGCGGGGAGAGGTGGATGAGCAGTTCTTC; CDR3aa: CASSPGRGEVDEQFF
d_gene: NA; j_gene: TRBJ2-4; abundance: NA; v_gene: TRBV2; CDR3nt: TGTGCCAGCAGTGAAGCAGGGGCCAAGTACTTC; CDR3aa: CASSEAGAKYF
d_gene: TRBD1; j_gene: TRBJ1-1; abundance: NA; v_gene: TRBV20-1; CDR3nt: TGCAGTGCCCAGGGGGACACTGAAGCTTTCTTT; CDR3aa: CSAQGDTEAFF
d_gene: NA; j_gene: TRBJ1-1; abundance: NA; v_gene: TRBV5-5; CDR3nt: TGTGCCAGCAGCTTGGGGACATCGAACACTGAAGCTTTCTTT; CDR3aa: CASSLGTSNTEAFF